These 25 T cell receptor beta chains share one sample of origin, sequenced in a study of identical twins. One entry per CDR3 protein, called by TCRdb with MiXCR from the 5' RACE reads. The sample yields roughly 250,000 distinct CDR3 sequences, about 7.3% seen once. The data also belong to a second study, concerning yellow fever vaccine responses in identical twins.

The sequencing sample was made of memory (CD45RO+) T cells sorted from blood. These TCRs come from a young woman in good health.

V is TRBV9 and J is TRBJ2-1; 13 bases are shared with TRBD2. Trimming cost V 3 bases and J 15 bases; bases outside gene matches: 9. Germline V gene data show CDR1 as SGDLS and CDR2 as YYNGEE. CDR3 length: 14 amino acids. The CDR3 spells CASSAGTSGDKPFF. CDR3 nucleotides: TGTGCCAGCAGCGCGGGGACTAGCGGGGATAAACCGTTCTTC.

This clonotype has at least ten counts. DNA for the CDR3: TGTGCCAGCAGCTTAGCCCACCTAGGGGTGGGACCAACAGATACGCAGTATTTT. Protein sequence: CASSLAHLGVGPTDTQYF. The chain carries TRBV7-8 and TRBJ2-3; D possibly matches TRBD1 or TRBD2 (5 bases each). The germline gives CDR1 SGHVS, CDR2 FQNEAQ. This CDR3 comprises 18 residues. Trimming removed 0 bases at V and 3 bases at J, with 19 bases between.

In this sample, this clonotype turned up a few times. This chain's CDR3 is CSAPDQGLAGVYAYNEQFF. CDR3 sequence (DNA): TGCAGTGCTCCGGATCAGGGCTTAGCGGGAGTGTATGCGTACAATGAGCAGTTCTTC. The chain couples TRBV20-1 to TRBJ2-1, with TRBD2 matching over 9 bases. The CDR3 runs to 19 residues. Trimming took 5 bases from V and 4 from J; bases not matched to a gene: 21. CDR1 DFQATT and CDR2 SNEGSKA come from the germline V gene (reference sequence).

This clonotype occurred a few times. The DNA for the CDR3 is TGTGCCAGCAGCTTGGCAGCCTTACAAGAGACCCAGTACTTC. Translated, it gives CASSLAALQETQYF. This chain uses TRBV5-6 with TRBJ2-5; D not resolved. Deletions cut 0 bases from V and 2 bases from J, with 8 bases between. Germline CDR1 reads SGHDT; CDR2 reads YYEEEE. CDR3 length equals 14 residues.

The chain employs TRBV5-4 and TRBJ2-3; 8 bases fit TRBD1. Germline loops: CDR1 SGHNT, CDR2 YYREEE (reference sequence). The junction had 7 bases not matched to a gene; V was cut back by 2 bases and J by 2 bases. The CDR3 loop spans 16 amino acids. The CDR3 coding sequence is TGTGCCAGCAGCTTTTCAGCAGGGGGCAACACAGATACGCAGTATTTT. Protein sequence: CASSFSAGGNTDTQYF.

Many counts were recorded for this clonotype. The chain has TRBV25-1 and TRBJ2-7; D perhaps matches TRBD1 (6 bases). Germline V CDR1 and CDR2: MGHDK, SYGVNS. Trimming removed 2 bases from V and 1 base from J, with 12 bases in between. The CDR3 totals 15 residues. CDR3 protein: CASSEGPDRSYEQYF. Written as DNA, the CDR3 is TGTGCCAGCAGTGAAGGACCGGACAGATCCTACGAGCAGTACTTC.

This clonotype showed up many times. The V gene is TRBV28, the J gene TRBJ2-7; 9 nucleotides agree with TRBD2. The CDR3 is 17 residues long. Germline CDR1 is MDHEN and CDR2 is SYDVKM. Trimming removed 4 bases from V and 1 base from J; junction bases left unmatched: 11. DNA for the CDR3: TGTGCCAGCAGTTCCCCCCAGTTAGCGGGAGTATCCTACGAGCAGTACTTC. The encoded protein is CASSSPQLAGVSYEQYF. Combining the CDR3 with reference TRBV28 and TRBJ2-7 gives the whole variable domain DVKVTQSSRYLVKRTGEKVFLECVQDMDHENMFWYRQDPGLGLRLIYFSYDVKMKEKGDIPEGYSVSREKKERFSLILESASTNQTSMYLCASSSPQLAGVSYEQYFGPGTRLTVT.

This clonotype was seen more than once but under ten times. V usage is TRBV7-9 and J usage is TRBJ2-7, with D unclear. The CDR3 is 14 residues long. Trimming shortened V by 4 bases and J by 1 base, and 11 bases separated the two germline ends. Germline assignment: CDR1 SEHNR and CDR2 FQNEAQ (reference sequence). The CDR3 reads CASSSGSGSYEQYF. CDR3 DNA: TGTGCCAGCAGCTCTGGATCAGGATCCTACGAGCAGTACTTC. Together with reference TRBV7-9 and TRBJ2-7, the CDR3 gives the full variable domain: DTGVSQNPRHKITKRGQNVTFRCDPISEHNRLYWYRQTLGQGPEFLTYFQNEAQLEKSRLLSDRFSAERPKGSFSTLEIQRTEQGDSAMYLCASSSGSGSYEQYFGPGTRLTVT.

This rearrangement joins TRBV15 to TRBJ2-1, with a possible D match to TRBD1 (6 bases). The germline V and J ends were trimmed by 9 bases and 0 bases, with 12 bases remaining between them. Germline V gene lookup returns CDR1 LNHNV and CDR2 YYDKDF (reference sequence). The CDR3 runs 14 residues. The CDR3 region is CATSQGSSYNEQFF. The DNA of the CDR3 is TGTGCCACTAGCCAGGGGAGCTCCTACAATGAGCAGTTCTTC.

This clonotype was detected many times. The chain joins TRBV5-5 to TRBJ1-1, with D tentatively TRBD1 (6 bases). V lost 6 bases, J lost 0 bases, and 24 bases lay in between. Looked up from germline, CDR1 is SGHKS and CDR2 is YYEKEE (reference sequence). This CDR3 has 18 residues. The CDR3 DNA is TGTGCCAGCATCGGTGTGGGGCAGGGGAAGTTCATGAACACTGAAGCTTTCTTT. This encodes CASIGVGQGKFMNTEAFF.

Notes on this clonotype: A read error is possible here, since a much larger clone lies one base away. The V and J genes are TRBV10-3 and TRBJ2-7; no clear D. Germline V lookup: CDR1 ENHRY, CDR2 SYGVKD. With 6 bases removed from V and 0 bases from J, the gap between germline ends came to 3 bases. CDR3 size: 11 residues. CDR3 in amino acids: CAIRNSYEQYF. The CDR3 bases are TGTGCCATCAGGAACTCCTACGAGCAGTACTTC.

In its sample, this clonotype was seen a few times. This rearrangement joins TRBV20-1 to TRBJ1-5; D is ambiguous. Trimming shortened V by 8 bases and J by 1 base, and 12 bases separated the two germline ends. Per germline, CDR1 DFQATT and CDR2 SNEGSKA (reference sequence). The CDR3 covers 13 residues. The CDR3 loop is CSPRTESNQPQHF. For the CDR3, the DNA is TGCAGTCCCCGGACTGAGAGCAATCAGCCCCAGCATTTT.

Ten or more counts support this clonotype. V gene TRBV3-1 combines with J gene TRBJ2-2; no reliable D call. This CDR3 region has 20 residues. Between the trimmed V and J ends, which lost 0 bases and 0 bases, there was a span of 20 bases. The germline V gene encodes CDR1 LGHDT and CDR2 YNNKEL (reference sequence). CDR3 in DNA: TGTGCCAGCAGCCAAGAGACTGACACATTAACGTGGGCGAACACCGGGGAGCTGTTTTTT. Protein: CASSQETDTLTWANTGELFF.

This clonotype was found many times. The genes are TRBV10-3 and TRBJ1-1, with D perhaps matching TRBD1 (5 bases). In germline, CDR1 is ENHRY, CDR2 SYGVKD. Trimming left V 3 bases short and J 5 bases short, with 10 bases between. This CDR3 contains 13 residues. The DNA for the CDR3 is TGTGCCATCAGTGACGGGGGTTCGACTGAAGCTTTCTTT. It yields the protein CAISDGGSTEAFF.

This clonotype was seen more than once but under ten times. This rearrangement joins TRBV28 to TRBJ1-5; no clear D. This CDR3 has 15 residues. CDR1 is MDHEN and CDR2 is SYDVKM in the germline V gene. Trimming left V 3 bases short and J 2 bases short, with 11 bases between. The CDR3 DNA sequence: TGTGCCAGCAGTTTTTATGGTCGGGGCAATCAGCCCCAGCATTTT. Its protein product is CASSFYGRGNQPQHF.

This chain joins TRBV11-2 and TRBJ2-7; 7 nucleotides match TRBD2. CDR1 and CDR2 (germline): SGHAT, FQNNGV. The V and J ends lost 5 bases and 4 bases, in that order; junction bases with no gene match: 8. The CDR3 runs 14 residues. In DNA, the CDR3 is TGTGCCAGCAGCCTAAGGGGAGGGGCTTACGAGCAGTACTTC. Translated: CASSLRGGAYEQYF.

This clonotype was observed a handful of times. The chain joins TRBV9 to TRBJ2-1; D unclear. The CDR3 length is 14 residues. V was cut by 1 base and J by 9 bases, with 14 bases left in between. The germline V gene encodes CDR1 SGDLS and CDR2 YYNGEE. This chain's CDR3 is CASSVQASIGEQFF. The CDR3, as DNA: TGTGCCAGCAGCGTACAAGCGAGCATCGGTGAGCAGTTCTTC.

The genes are TRBV6-1 and TRBJ1-1; TRBD1 might be the D (6 bases). CDR1 and CDR2 from the germline V gene are MNHNS and SASEGT. The V and J ends lost 4 bases and 0 bases respectively, with 15 bases between them. CDR3 length: 16 residues. The CDR3 DNA reads TGTGCCAGCAGTGGGCGACAGGCGCCTATGAACACTGAAGCTTTCTTT. This sequence encodes CASSGRQAPMNTEAFF.

This clonotype was recorded at least ten times. This chain connects TRBV20-1 to TRBJ2-5; 10 bases match TRBD2. This CDR3 contains 14 residues. V trimming: 7 bases; J trimming: 4 bases; junction bases outside the gene matches: 9. The germline V gene encodes CDR1 DFQATT and CDR2 SNEGSKA (reference sequence). The CDR3 reads CSGSERLAGETQYF. For the CDR3, the DNA is TGCAGTGGGTCCGAGAGACTAGCGGGAGAGACCCAGTACTTC.

This clonotype was found many times. The genes are TRBV18 and TRBJ2-1; TRBD2 is a possible D gene (6 bases). From germline, CDR1 is KGHSH and CDR2 LQKENI. The CDR3 sequence is 13 residues long. Trimming removed 2 bases from V and 6 bases from J, with 8 bases in between. CDR3 bases: TGTGCCAGCTCACCAGCCGGGAGCAATGAGCAGTTCTTC. This translates into CASSPAGSNEQFF.

This clonotype has at least ten counts. The chain recombines TRBV7-3 with TRBJ2-5; 12 nucleotides line up with TRBD2. Germline V gene sequence: CDR1 SGHTA, CDR2 FQGTGA. Trimming cost V 4 bases and J 4 bases; bases outside gene matches: 4. The CDR3 sequence is 15 residues long. The CDR3 region is CASSWTSGIGETQYF. The DNA of the CDR3 is TGTGCCAGCAGCTGGACTAGCGGGATTGGAGAGACCCAGTACTTC.

This clonotype was counted only a few times. The J gene is TRBJ1-1, the V gene TRBV28, with D possibly TRBD1 on 6 matching bases. The CDR3 is made up of 14 amino acids. Germline V CDR1 and CDR2: MDHEN, SYDVKM. The V end lost 6 bases, the J end lost 4 bases, and 15 bases lay between the germline ends. CDR3 protein: CASRHRVAITEAFF. CDR3 nucleotide sequence: TGTGCCAGCAGGCACAGGGTTGCGATCACTGAAGCTTTCTTT.

A remark on this clonotype: A much bigger clone sits one base away, suggesting this may be a read error. The rearrangement uses TRBV5-1 and TRBJ2-2; no clear D. The germline V gene encodes CDR1 SGHRS and CDR2 YFSETQ. This CDR3 region has 15 residues. The CDR3, as DNA: TGCGCCAACAGCTTGAGGCTGGCGAACACCGGGGAGCTGTTTTTT. It yields the protein CANSLRLANTGELFF.

This clonotype has just a few counts. A read error may account for a junction end that differs from germline. The V call is TRBV10-3, the J call TRBJ2-5; the match to TRBD2 covers 7 bases. Per the germline V gene, CDR1 is ENHRY and CDR2 is SYGVKD. The CDR3 contains 14 residues. The CDR3 reads CAISGDYYQKTQYF. The CDR3 nucleotides read TGTGCCATCAGTGGGGACTACTACCAAAAGACCCAGTACTTC.

This chain uses TRBV20-1 with TRBJ2-6, with 8 bases identical to TRBD2. Germline V CDR1 and CDR2: DFQATT, SNEGSKA (reference sequence). This CDR3 has 17 residues. J lost 0 bases, V lost 6 bases, and 10 bases had no gene match. This CDR3 reads CSAGGAGKNSGANVLTF. The DNA for the CDR3 is TGCAGTGCCGGGGGGGCAGGGAAAAACTCTGGGGCCAACGTCCTGACTTTC.